The 3 T cell receptor beta chains given below trace back to one sample, sequenced in a study of regulatory T cells in long-lasting Graves disease. Indicated time point: persistent/refractory GD, antithyroid drugs over 5 years with positive TRAb. Preparation of the TCR library used RNA extracted from PBMCs. Relying on iRepertoire HTBI primers and Arm-PCR of CDR3 regions, the team built TCR beta libraries. TCRdb analysed the multiplex PCR reads with MiXCR anew, one entry per CDR3 protein. The sample records some 430,000 distinct CDR3 sequences, approximately 21% being singletons. Sequences were derived from peripheral blood mononuclear cells (PBMCs), sampled when the disease was refractory, from a patient treated with antithyroid drugs. The origin of the receptors is a female donor with Graves disease.

This sequence joins TRBV29-1 and TRBJ2-1; 8 positions match TRBD2. Germline-derived CDR1 and CDR2 are SQVTM and ANQGSEA. This CDR3 has 14 residues. J was trimmed by 6 bases and V by 7 bases; bases with no gene match: 11. Here the CDR3 DNA reads TGCAGCGGCGAGACGGGAGGGCAGGGCAATGAGCAGTTCTTC. Translating gives CSGETGGQGNEQFF.

The V call is TRBV11-3, the J call TRBJ1-1; D remains unclear. Germline V gene data show CDR1 as SGHNT and CDR2 as YENEEA. The CDR3 loop spans 13 amino acids. Trimming took 0 bases from V and 4 from J, leaving 6 bases between them. The CDR3, as DNA: TGTGCCAGCAGCTTAGAGAAGGGCACTGAAGCTTTCTTT. This codes for CASSLEKGTEAFF.

Comments on this clonotype: A far bigger clonotype differs at one base, so this is likely a read error. The chain joins TRBV11-2 to TRBJ2-5; TRBD2 matches 8 bases. In germline, CDR1 is SGHAT, CDR2 FQNNGV. CDR3 size: 15 residues. CDR3 in DNA: TGTGCCAGCAGGACTAGCGTGTCTTACCAAGCGACCCAGTACTTC. It encodes CASRTSVSYQATQYF. Variable domain in full (rest from reference TRBV11-2 and TRBJ2-5): EAGVAQSPRYKIIEKRQSVAFWCNPISGHATLYWYQQILGQGPKLLIQFQNNGVVDDSQLPKDRFSAERLKGVDSTLKIQPAKLEDSAVYLCASRTSVSYQATQYFGPGTRLLVL.